This is a list of T cell receptor beta chains from one sample in a study of control samples from healthy donors and cancer patients. Here immunoSEQ multiplex PCR was the method, and the copy in TCRdb shows in-frame clones only, minus some. The profile shows 15,000 to 20,000 clones, less than 90% of them singletons. Sequences were obtained from PBMCs. The receptors stem from a man aged 60 to 69 with head and neck cancer. Each CDR3 is given with its conserved first and last residue. D genes are given only for firm matches. Clone size, where shown, is once, few, many, or a class for clones that have expanded.

CDR3nt: TGCGCCAGCAGCCTCGAGGGGGGGTGGCATGGCTACACCTTC; CDR3aa: CASSLEGGWHGYTF; abundance: once; d_gene: -; v_gene: TRBV5-1; j_gene: TRBJ1-2
CDR3nt: TGTGCCAGCAGTGGGTATAGCAATCAGCCCCAGCATTTT; CDR3aa: CASSGYSNQPQHF; abundance: once; d_gene: -; v_gene: TRBV6-4; j_gene: TRBJ1-5
CDR3nt: TGTGCCAGCAGCAGACAGCGGGACTACGAGCAGTACTTC; CDR3aa: CASSRQRDYEQYF; abundance: -; d_gene: TRBD2; v_gene: TRBV7-2; j_gene: TRBJ2-7
CDR3nt: TGTGCCAGCAGCTTAGAATCAGGGCGGTCGAAGACCCAGTACTTC; CDR3aa: CASSLESGRSKTQYF; abundance: -; d_gene: -; v_gene: TRBV7-9; j_gene: TRBJ2-5
CDR3nt: TGTGCTAGTGGTTTCGCAGTCTTAGACACAGATACGCAGTATTTT; CDR3aa: CASGFAVLDTDTQYF; abundance: -; d_gene: -; v_gene: TRBV12-5; j_gene: TRBJ2-3
CDR3nt: TGTGCCAGCAGCTTAGGGGGACAGTACAATGAGCAGTTCTTC; CDR3aa: CASSLGGQYNEQFF; abundance: -; d_gene: TRBD1; v_gene: TRBV7-9; j_gene: TRBJ2-1
CDR3nt: TGCGCCAGCAGTGTGATAGCCGGAGAATGGAATGAGCAGTTCTTC; CDR3aa: CASSVIAGEWNEQFF; abundance: -; d_gene: -; v_gene: TRBV5-1; j_gene: TRBJ2-1
CDR3nt: TGTGCCAGCAGCTGGGGCCCCTACAGAGACGATGGCTACACCTTC; CDR3aa: CASSWGPYRDDGYTF; abundance: -; d_gene: -; v_gene: TRBV7-2; j_gene: TRBJ1-2
CDR3nt: TGTGCCAGCAGCTTAGATCCGGCGGGGGGGCTCTACGAGCAGTACTTC; CDR3aa: CASSLDPAGGLYEQYF; abundance: once; d_gene: TRBD2; v_gene: TRBV11-2; j_gene: TRBJ2-7
CDR3nt: TGTGCCAGCAGCTTGGGACTGAGCACAGATACGCAGTATTTT; CDR3aa: CASSLGLSTDTQYF; abundance: -; d_gene: -; v_gene: TRBV7-9; j_gene: TRBJ2-3
CDR3nt: TGTGCCAGTAGACAGGAAGAAGGGGAAGCTTTCTTT; CDR3aa: CASRQEEGEAFF; abundance: -; d_gene: -; v_gene: TRBV19; j_gene: TRBJ1-1
CDR3nt: TGTGCCAGCAGCTTAGAAGGGACAAAAGGAGGAACTAATGAAAAACTGTTTTTT; CDR3aa: CASSLEGTKGGTNEKLFF; abundance: -; d_gene: -; v_gene: TRBV7-9; j_gene: TRBJ1-4
CDR3nt: TGTGCCAGCAGCTGGTGGACAGGGCAGGGGGGGGCCAACGTCCTGACTTTC; CDR3aa: CASSWWTGQGGANVLTF; abundance: once; d_gene: TRBD1; v_gene: TRBV5-4; j_gene: TRBJ2-6
CDR3nt: TGTGCCAGCGGCCCGGGGGGCTACTATGGCTACACCTTC; CDR3aa: CASGPGGYYGYTF; abundance: -; d_gene: -; v_gene: TRBV6-6; j_gene: TRBJ1-2
CDR3nt: TGTGCCAGCAGCCCAGGTGTGGTCGGCGGGAGATTCACAGATACGCAGTATTTT; CDR3aa: CASSPGVVGGRFTDTQYF; abundance: -; d_gene: TRBD2; v_gene: TRBV7-9; j_gene: TRBJ2-3
CDR3nt: TGTGCCAGCAGCTTAGCGGGGACGTCCGGGACCCAGTACTTC; CDR3aa: CASSLAGTSGTQYF; abundance: -; d_gene: -; v_gene: TRBV7-6; j_gene: TRBJ2-5
CDR3nt: TGTGCCAGCAGTTTATCGAACGGGGGGACTGAAGCTTTCTTT; CDR3aa: CASSLSNGGTEAFF; abundance: -; d_gene: -; v_gene: TRBV27; j_gene: TRBJ1-1
CDR3nt: TGTGCCAGCAGAACCGGGACAGGGGTGCCGAATCAGCCCCAGCATTTT; CDR3aa: CASRTGTGVPNQPQHF; abundance: -; d_gene: TRBD1; v_gene: TRBV2; j_gene: TRBJ1-5
CDR3nt: TGTGCCAGCAGGCAAGGGGGGGCCTACACCTTC; CDR3aa: CASRQGGAYTF; abundance: -; d_gene: -; v_gene: TRBV6-5; j_gene: TRBJ1-2
CDR3nt: TGTGCCAGTCCTGAACCCCCGGGGGATCAGCCCCAGCATTTT; CDR3aa: CASPEPPGDQPQHF; abundance: few; d_gene: -; v_gene: TRBV25-1; j_gene: TRBJ1-5
CDR3nt: TGCGCCAGCAGTCAAAATTTGCCTGGGAATAATTCACCCCTCCACTTT; CDR3aa: CASSQNLPGNNSPLHF; abundance: -; d_gene: -; v_gene: TRBV23-1; j_gene: TRBJ1-6
CDR3nt: TGTGCCAGCAGCTTAGGCGGGTGGAACACCGGGGAGCTGTTTTTT; CDR3aa: CASSLGGWNTGELFF; abundance: -; d_gene: -; v_gene: TRBV7-2; j_gene: TRBJ2-2
CDR3nt: TGTGCCAGCAGCGTAGTTGCGGGGGGGCTTTCTGTCGAGCAGTACTTC; CDR3aa: CASSVVAGGLSVEQYF; abundance: -; d_gene: TRBD2; v_gene: TRBV9; j_gene: TRBJ2-7
CDR3nt: TGCAGTGCTAGTTGGGGACAGACTCCAATCCATGAGCAGTTCTTC; CDR3aa: CSASWGQTPIHEQFF; abundance: -; d_gene: TRBD1; v_gene: TRBV20-1; j_gene: TRBJ2-1
CDR3nt: TGCGCCAGCAGCTTGAGGGGACCGGCAGATAACTTCCAAGAGACCCAGTACTTC; CDR3aa: CASSLRGPADNFQETQYF; abundance: -; d_gene: -; v_gene: TRBV5-1; j_gene: TRBJ2-5
CDR3nt: TGTGCCAGCAGTGTATGGGCCAGCGGGCAGTATTTT; CDR3aa: CASSVWASGQYF; abundance: -; d_gene: -; v_gene: TRBV2; j_gene: TRBJ2-3
CDR3nt: TGTGCCAGCAGTCTAACACTAGCGGGGCAAGAGACCCAGTACTTC; CDR3aa: CASSLTLAGQETQYF; abundance: -; d_gene: TRBD2; v_gene: TRBV5-6; j_gene: TRBJ2-5
CDR3nt: TGTGCCAGCAGGAACACCTTAGCGACGGGGGGTGAGTTCTTC; CDR3aa: CASRNTLATGGEFF; abundance: -; d_gene: TRBD2; v_gene: TRBV5-6; j_gene: TRBJ2-1
CDR3nt: TGTGCCAGCTCACCAACAGGTTTGGGGGCGTATTCACCCCTCCACTTT; CDR3aa: CASSPTGLGAYSPLHF; abundance: -; d_gene: -; v_gene: TRBV18; j_gene: TRBJ1-6